What follows is one TCR beta chain and its context. It lacks a known antigen. No quality values exist for individual bases; no much larger clone is one base distant. The data belong to a study of T cell changes during pregnancy in multiple sclerosis (dated by TCRdb to between 2018 and 2021). Broadly, across the study: The study examined how the T cell repertoire changed over the course of pregnancy in women with multiple sclerosis.

Looking up the germline V gene yields CDR1 SGHRS and CDR2 YFSETQ. V is cut by 1 base and J by 4 bases, and the space between the germline ends is 11 bases. The CDR3 contains 15 residues, cysteine and phenylalanine counted. The kept DNA is CDR3 alone, 45 bases in frame from the first base. Receptor amplification or capture employed the immunoSEQ multiplex PCR assay. Sourced from immuneACCESS, this table was stored by TCRdb with only in-frame sequences that have V and J called. A share of the clones is absent; for the studies checked, an unresolved V gene accounts for under half, and the remainder has no known explanation. In this sample the table shows tens of thousands of clones, roughly nine tenths of which occur a single time. Roughly 0.34% of the sample is taken by the ten largest.

The receptor's source is a female donor in good health, enrolled as a control in a pregnancy study. Material: CD4+ T cells from peripheral blood mononuclear cells, obtained in the second trimester of pregnancy. In this chain, TRBV5-1 is recombined with TRBJ2-2; the D gene assignment is ambiguous. DNA sequence: TGCGCCAGCAGCTTGAACAGCCGTGGCACCGGGGAGCTGTTTTTT. This yields the protein CASSLNSRGTGELFF.